The rows below give T cell receptor beta chains drawn from one sample of a study of chemoradiotherapy in HPV16-positive cancers. Sequencing used immunoSEQ multiplex PCR; TCRdb keeps in-frame clones, though not all of them. The sample carries roughly 30,000 clones, 92% recorded once. Sequencing was performed on blood, taken from a patient who underwent chemoradiotherapy. The receptors were gathered from a human donor with HPV-associated anogenital cancer. Each CDR3 is given with its conserved first and last residue. D genes are given only for firm matches. For some rows the clone size is stated as once, few or many, or as a class when expanded; others skip it.

TRBV9	TRBJ1-5	.	.	CASSVDWRSNQPQHF	TGTGCCAGCAGCGTAGACTGGCGGAGCAATCAGCCCCAGCATTTT
TRBV6-1	TRBJ1-2	.	.	CASSEGTYGYTF	TGTGCCAGCAGTGAAGGGACTTATGGCTACACCTTC
TRBV7-3	TRBJ1-1	TRBD1	.	CASSSTGRGTEAFF	TGTGCCAGCAGTTCGACAGGGAGAGGAACTGAAGCTTTCTTT
TRBV7-6	TRBJ2-7	.	.	CASSWGSYEQYF	TGTGCCAGCAGTTGGGGGTCCTACGAGCAGTACTTC
TRBV10-2	TRBJ2-1	TRBD2	.	CASAGTSGGNEQFF	TGCGCCAGCGCGGGGACTAGCGGGGGGAATGAGCAGTTCTTC
TRBV5-1	TRBJ1-4	.	.	CASSLVAATNEKLFF	TGCGCCAGCAGCTTGGTGGCAGCCACTAATGAAAAACTGTTTTTT
TRBV6-1	TRBJ2-2	TRBD2	few	CASSGLAGNTGELFF	TGTGCCAGCAGTGGACTAGCGGGGAACACCGGGGAGCTGTTTTTT
TRBV7-6	TRBJ2-7	.	.	CASSLDGRFQYF	TGTGCCAGCAGCTTAGATGGCCGATTCCAGTACTTC
TRBV11-2	TRBJ2-3	.	.	CASTLLEGYTDTQYF	TGTGCCAGCACTCTGCTCGAGGGTTACACAGATACGCAGTATTTT
TRBV7-8	TRBJ1-3	.	.	CASSLAGNTIYF	TGTGCCAGCAGCTTAGCCGGAAACACCATATATTTT
TRBV5-1	TRBJ2-1	.	.	CASRSGTDSNEQFF	TGCGCCAGCAGGTCCGGGACTGACTCTAATGAGCAGTTCTTC
TRBV4-1	TRBJ2-2	.	once	CASSQGPNTGELFF	TGCGCCAGCAGCCAAGGCCCAAACACCGGGGAGCTGTTTTTT
TRBV11-2	TRBJ1-1	.	.	CASSLDRHTNTEAFF	TGTGCCAGCAGCTTAGACAGACACACGAACACTGAAGCTTTCTTT
TRBV4-1	TRBJ2-7	TRBD1	.	CASSQEEGAYEQYF	TGCGCCAGCAGCCAAGAAGAGGGGGCGTACGAGCAGTACTTC
TRBV9	TRBJ2-3	TRBD1	once	CASSARDRHTDTQYF	TGTGCCAGCAGCGCCCGGGACAGACACACAGATACGCAGTATTTT